The rows below give T cell receptor beta chains drawn from one sample of a study of blood T cell repertoires in COVID-19. Repertoires were generated with immunoSEQ multiplex PCR, while TCRdb's copy carries only in-frame clones and drops some. The sample has some 20,000 clones; under 95% are singletons. The sample comprised peripheral blood. These TCRs come from a human donor in a cohort sampled during active COVID-19. CDR3s include the opening cysteine and the closing phenylalanine or tryptophan. The D gene is left open where the match is weak. Size is stated for part of the rows, as once, few or many counts, or as a class when the clone is expanded.

>TRBV21-1|once|NA
CASSKTLLPRGYTF
>TRBV9|NA|TRBD1
CASSVSGTGRTDTQYF
>TRBV5-1|NA|TRBD1
CASSESPGGENTEAFF
>TRBV19|NA|TRBD1
CARRTGVGNTEAFF
>TRBV11-1|NA|TRBD2
CASSLPSGVQETQYF
>TRBV7-6|NA|TRBD2
CASSLPSGTSVATQYF
>TRBV29-1|NA|NA
CSARPEGGVHEQYF
>TRBV11-3|once|TRBD2
CASSKTGLFTDTQYF
>TRBV25-1|NA|TRBD2
CASSLLVLAGVSTDTQYF
>TRBV5-3|NA|NA
CARRSRELLNTEAFF
>TRBV28|once|NA
CASSEGTYEQYF
>TRBV19|NA|NA
CASSIDKSGSYNEQFF
>TRBV4-1|NA|NA
CASSQVRGLGGLSTDTQYF
>TRBV12-3/TRBV12-4|NA|NA
CASSLSEGPLAF
>TRBV3-1/TRBV3-2|NA|NA
CASSQDVRGQGYTF
>TRBV4-3|once|NA
CASSQPPRVGRGGATDTQYF
>TRBV12-3/TRBV12-4|NA|NA
CASSLGAQYTQYF
>TRBV23-1|NA|TRBD1
CASRDRSDTQYF
>TRBV2|NA|NA
CASKYQGGLTYLNTEAFF
>TRBV3-1/TRBV3-2|NA|NA
CASSQGGNSFYGNTIYF
>TRBV6-5|NA|NA
CASSYRRSGTGELFF
>TRBV5-8|once|NA
CASKQLRGHENYGYTF
>TRBV9|few|NA
CASSSRGANYNSPLHF
>TRBV20-1|NA|NA
CSARGPIEQYF
>TRBV19|once|NA
CASSIRGSGNTIYF
>TRBV19|NA|TRBD1
CASSRDRVYTGANVLTF
>TRBV7-8|NA|TRBD1
CASSLQGAMNTEAFF
>TRBV7-2|NA|NA
CASSLDRGSQYF
>TRBV6-5|NA|NA
CASSYEGKGEQFF
>TRBV7-2|NA|TRBD2
CASSRGGGTYNEQFF
>TRBV6-1|NA|NA
CASSEWLNQPQHF
>TRBV7-8|NA|NA
CASSLGTGSFGYTF
>TRBV7-9|NA|NA
CASSLMIGDSGNTIYF
>TRBV9|NA|TRBD2
CASSVDGGARNEQFF
>TRBV9|NA|NA
CASSVAAGETQYF
>TRBV18|NA|NA
CASSPPFRALGRSSYNEQFF
>TRBV6-4|NA|TRBD1
CASSGGTGRYNEQFF
>TRBV24-1|once|TRBD1
CATSDGGQGIHGYTF
>TRBV21-1|NA|NA
CASSRRRTGTEAFF
>TRBV9|NA|TRBD1
CASSPSLDGRGNSPLHF
>TRBV25-1|NA|NA
CASKSWTAEAFF
>TRBV15|NA|TRBD2
CATSRSGLDHRSYNEQFF
>TRBV5-5|NA|TRBD1
CASSLGGQGVSGANVLTF
>TRBV10-2|NA|NA
CASVGSWTYTDTQYF
>TRBV5-6|NA|NA
CASSSGHGNTIYF
>TRBV27|NA|TRBD1
CASSLAGQGGYEQYF
>TRBV2|few|NA
CASSEVSRASNQPQHF
>TRBV4-3|NA|TRBD1
CASSQGGTAFREQYF
>TRBV13|NA|TRBD2
CASSLRSGGVQETQYF
>TRBV24-1|NA|TRBD2
CATAGLGNTGELFF
>TRBV19|NA|TRBD1
CASSILGQGAVNSPLHF
>TRBV24-1|NA|NA
CATSDRVLSYNEQFF
>TRBV11-2|NA|TRBD1
CASSFGQGGYTF
>TRBV3-1/TRBV3-2|NA|NA
CASSQGGDEQFF
>TRBV19|NA|TRBD1
CASTSGTGGSYNTEAFF